This T cell receptor beta chain stems from a study of response to subunit inactivated influenza vaccine listed by TCRdb under 2018. Concerning the study at large: Deep quantitative profiling of the T cell receptor repertoire was used in the study to follow responses to a trivalent subunit inactivated influenza vaccine.

Findings and caveats that apply to the study as a whole: It was suggested by the authors that each seasonal influenza vaccination may recruit only a limited number of new T cells.

Looking up the germline V gene yields CDR1 LGHNA and CDR2 YNFKEQ. For this chain, trimming is 0 bases at the V end and 6 bases at the J end, and the number of junction bases without a gene match is 10. The CDR3 spans 17 residues, from the cysteine through the phenylalanine. The sequence is cut down to CDR3 DNA, 51 bases in frame from base 1. This clonotype was detected a few times. Its antigen is unknown. One base away there is no much larger clone; base qualities are not given. Library method: RT-PCR. Sequenced using an Illumina HiSeq 2500. The public reads were quality trimmed at Q25 with fastp and then assembled into clones with MiXCR by TCRdb, keeping productive beta chains. Rows with a matching CDR3 protein are joined into one entry that keeps the most common DNA and genes. This sample holds about half a million distinct CDR3 sequences; around 8% were observed only once. The ten largest clones represent over 10% of the sample.

The input for sequencing was PBMCs from blood, taken around 2 years after vaccination. This sequence was found in a man between 50 and 69 years old who received an inactivated influenza vaccine. Donor details come from another sample of the same person, matched by shared clones. The V and J segments used are TRBV4-2 and TRBJ2-2; the junction holds 7 bases that match TRBD2. This receptor has the CDR3 CASSQDFRQREPGELFF. The DNA sequence is as follows: TGTGCCAGCAGCCAAGATTTCAGGCAGCGGGAACCCGGGGAGCTGTTTTTT.